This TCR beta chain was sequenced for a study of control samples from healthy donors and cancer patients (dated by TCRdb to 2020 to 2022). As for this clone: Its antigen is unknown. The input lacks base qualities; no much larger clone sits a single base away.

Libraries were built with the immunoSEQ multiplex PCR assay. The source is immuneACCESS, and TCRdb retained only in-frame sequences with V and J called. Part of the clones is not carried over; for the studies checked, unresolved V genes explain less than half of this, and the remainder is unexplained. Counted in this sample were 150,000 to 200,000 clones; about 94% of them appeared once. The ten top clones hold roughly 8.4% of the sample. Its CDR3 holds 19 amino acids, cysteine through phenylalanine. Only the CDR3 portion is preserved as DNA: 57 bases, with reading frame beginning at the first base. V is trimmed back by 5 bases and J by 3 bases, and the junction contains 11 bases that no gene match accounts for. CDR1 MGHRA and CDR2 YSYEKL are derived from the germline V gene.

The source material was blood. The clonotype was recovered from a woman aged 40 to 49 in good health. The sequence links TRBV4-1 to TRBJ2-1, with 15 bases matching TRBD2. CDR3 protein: CASSASGTSGGTIYNEQFF. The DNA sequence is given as TGCGCCAGCAGCGCGTCCGGGACTAGCGGGGGGACGATCTACAATGAGCAGTTCTTC.